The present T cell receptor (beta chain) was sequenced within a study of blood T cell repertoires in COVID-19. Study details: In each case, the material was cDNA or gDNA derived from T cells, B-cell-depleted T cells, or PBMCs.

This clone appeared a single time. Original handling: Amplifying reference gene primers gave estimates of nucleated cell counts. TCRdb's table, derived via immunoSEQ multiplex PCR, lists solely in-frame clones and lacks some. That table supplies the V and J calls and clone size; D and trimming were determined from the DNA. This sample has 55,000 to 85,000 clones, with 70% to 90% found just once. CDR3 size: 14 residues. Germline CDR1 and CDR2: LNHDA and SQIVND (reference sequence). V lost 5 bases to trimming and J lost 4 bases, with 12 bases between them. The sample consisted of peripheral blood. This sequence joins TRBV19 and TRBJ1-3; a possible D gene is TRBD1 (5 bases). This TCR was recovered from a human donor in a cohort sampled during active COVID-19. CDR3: CASSAQVSGNTIYF. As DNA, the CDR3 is TGTGCCAGTAGTGCACAGGTTTCAGGAAACACCATATATTTT.